This TCR beta chain appears in the sequencing data of a study of regulatory T cells in long-lasting Graves disease. Overall study findings and caveats: Less diverse TCR repertoires were seen in persistent Graves' patients than in newly diagnosed ones. Newly diagnosed disease favored TRBV20-1 and TRBJ2-1 over persistent disease.

Time point of the sample: newly diagnosed GD, antithyroid drugs for less than 3 months. From RNA extracted from PBMCs, the TCR library was made. With EDTA tubes as the receptacles, 7 to 9 milliliters of peripheral blood were drawn. This clonotype appeared many times. The antigen is unknown. According to the study, TCR beta libraries were built with iRepertoire HTBI primers and CDR3-region Arm-PCR. TCRdb reanalysed the multiplex PCR reads using MiXCR and keeps one entry per CDR3 protein. This sample has 350,000 to 450,000 distinct CDR3 sequences; 15% occur once, and the top ten carry about 7.8%. V was clipped by 3 bases and J by 7 bases, with 10 bases between them. The germline CDR1 and CDR2 sequences are MDHEN and SYDVKM. The CDR3 is 13 amino acids. This sample was also put to use in a study of T cells in Graves' hyperthyroidism and ophthalmopathy.

This chain uses TRBV28 with TRBJ2-1; no definite D call. Specimen: peripheral blood mononuclear cells (PBMCs), collected at new diagnosis, from a patient treated with antithyroid drugs. The sequence derives from a woman aged 40 to 50 with Graves disease. CDR3 sequence (DNA): TGTGCCAGCAGTTTTGGTCAGATGAATGAGCAGTTCTTC. It yields the protein CASSFGQMNEQFF. The variable domain in full, completed from reference TRBV28 and TRBJ2-1, reads DVKVTQSSRYLVKRTGEKVFLECVQDMDHENMFWYRQDPGLGLRLIYFSYDVKMKEKGDIPEGYSVSREKKERFSLILESASTNQTSMYLCASSFGQMNEQFFGPGTRLTVL.